One T cell receptor beta chain is described in this entry. These data originate in a study of shared clonotypes between healthy human individuals. Study information: Per donor, CD8 memory used one plate, CD8 naive used two, CD4 memory used three and CD4 naive used three.

CDR3 length: 14 amino acids. V was clipped by 4 bases and J by 9 bases, with 13 bases between them. CDR1 MDHEN and CDR2 SYDVKM come from the germline V gene. Assay: immunoSEQ multiplex PCR; the TCRdb copy retains only in-frame clones and omits some. The table lists about 2.4 million clones, approximately 92% of them singletons. V and J are TRBV28 and TRBJ1-6; D is possibly TRBD1 (6 bases). The source is a man younger than 30 in good health. The sequenced sample was naive CD4+ T cells sorted from blood. Subset indicated: CD45RA+ positively selected. The CDR3 here is CASSYDEGGSPLHF. CDR3 DNA: TGTGCCAGCAGTTACGACGAAGGGGGTTCACCCCTCCACTTT.